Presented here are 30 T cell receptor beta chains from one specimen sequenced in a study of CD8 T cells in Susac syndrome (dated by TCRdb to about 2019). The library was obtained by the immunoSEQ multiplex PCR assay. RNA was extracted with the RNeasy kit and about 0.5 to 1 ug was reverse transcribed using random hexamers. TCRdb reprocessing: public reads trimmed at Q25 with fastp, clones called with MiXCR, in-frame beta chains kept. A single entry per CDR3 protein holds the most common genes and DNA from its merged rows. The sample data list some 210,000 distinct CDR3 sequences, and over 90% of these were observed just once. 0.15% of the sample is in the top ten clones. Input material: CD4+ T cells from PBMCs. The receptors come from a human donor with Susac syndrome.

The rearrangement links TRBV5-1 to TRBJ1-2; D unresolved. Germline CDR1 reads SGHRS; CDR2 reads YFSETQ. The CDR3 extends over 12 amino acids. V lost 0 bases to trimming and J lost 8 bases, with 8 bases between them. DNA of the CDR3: TGCGCCAGCAGCTTGGGTCTAAAGGGCTACACCTTC. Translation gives CASSLGLKGYTF. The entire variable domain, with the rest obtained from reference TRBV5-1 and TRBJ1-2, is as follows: KAGVTQTPRYLIKTRGQQVTLSCSPISGHRSVSWYQQTPGQGLQFLFEYFSETQRNKGNFPGRFSGRQFSNSRSEMNVSTLELGDSALYLCASSLGLKGYTFGSGTRLTVV.

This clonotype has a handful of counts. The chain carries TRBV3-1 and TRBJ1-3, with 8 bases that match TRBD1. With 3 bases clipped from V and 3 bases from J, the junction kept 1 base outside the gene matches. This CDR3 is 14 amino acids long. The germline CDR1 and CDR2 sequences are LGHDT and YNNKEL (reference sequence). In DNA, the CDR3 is TGTGCCAGCAGCCACGGGACAGGTGGAAACACCATATATTTT. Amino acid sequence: CASSHGTGGNTIYF.

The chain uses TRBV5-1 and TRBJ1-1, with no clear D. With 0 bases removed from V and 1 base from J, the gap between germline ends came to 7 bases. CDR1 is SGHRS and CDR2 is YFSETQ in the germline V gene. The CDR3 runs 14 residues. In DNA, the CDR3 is TGCGCCAGCAGCTTGGGAGATTGGAACACTGAAGCTTTCTTT. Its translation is CASSLGDWNTEAFF.

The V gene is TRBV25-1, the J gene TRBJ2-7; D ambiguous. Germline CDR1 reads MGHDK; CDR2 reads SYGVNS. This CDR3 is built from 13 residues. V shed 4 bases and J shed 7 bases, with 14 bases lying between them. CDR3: CASSAQRLGEQYF. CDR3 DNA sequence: TGTGCCAGCAGTGCCCAGAGGCTAGGGGAGCAGTACTTC.

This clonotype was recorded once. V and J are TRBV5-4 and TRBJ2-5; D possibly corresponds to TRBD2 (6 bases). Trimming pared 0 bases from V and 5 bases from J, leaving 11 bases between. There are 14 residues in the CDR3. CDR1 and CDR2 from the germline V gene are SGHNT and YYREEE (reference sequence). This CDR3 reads CASSLDGAGETQYF. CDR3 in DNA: TGTGCCAGCAGCTTGGACGGCGCGGGGGAGACCCAGTACTTC.

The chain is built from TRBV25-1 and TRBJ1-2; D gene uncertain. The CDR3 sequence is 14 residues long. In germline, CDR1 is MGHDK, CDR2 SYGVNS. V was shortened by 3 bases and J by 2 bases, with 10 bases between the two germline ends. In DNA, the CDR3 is TGTGCCAGCAGTGACCAAGGGAACAACTATGGCTACACCTTC. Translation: CASSDQGNNYGYTF.

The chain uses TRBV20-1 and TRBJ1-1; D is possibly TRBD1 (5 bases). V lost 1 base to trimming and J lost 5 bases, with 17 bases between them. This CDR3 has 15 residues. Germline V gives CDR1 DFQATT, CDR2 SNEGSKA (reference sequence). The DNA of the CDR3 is TGCAGTGCTAGAGTCCCGAGGGGACCCGAAACTGAAGCTTTCTTT. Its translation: CSARVPRGPETEAFF.

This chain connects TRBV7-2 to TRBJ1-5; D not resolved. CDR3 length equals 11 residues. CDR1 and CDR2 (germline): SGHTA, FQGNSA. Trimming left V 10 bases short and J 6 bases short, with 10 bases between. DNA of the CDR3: TGTGCCACGGGGATGGCTCAGCCCCAGCATTTT. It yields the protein CATGMAQPQHF. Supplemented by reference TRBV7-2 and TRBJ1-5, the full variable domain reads GAGVSQSPSNKVTEKGKDVELRCDPISGHTALYWYRQSLGQGLEFLIYFQGNSAPDKSGLPSDRFSAERTGGSVSTLTIQRTQQEDSAVYLCATGMAQPQHFGDGTRLSIL.

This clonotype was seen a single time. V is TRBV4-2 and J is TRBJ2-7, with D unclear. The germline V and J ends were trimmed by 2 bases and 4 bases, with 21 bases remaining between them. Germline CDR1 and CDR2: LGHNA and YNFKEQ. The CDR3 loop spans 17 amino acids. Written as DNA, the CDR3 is TGTGCCAGCAGCCAACCTTCCTCTGCATCGAACCTTTACGAGCAGTACTTC. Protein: CASSQPSSASNLYEQYF.

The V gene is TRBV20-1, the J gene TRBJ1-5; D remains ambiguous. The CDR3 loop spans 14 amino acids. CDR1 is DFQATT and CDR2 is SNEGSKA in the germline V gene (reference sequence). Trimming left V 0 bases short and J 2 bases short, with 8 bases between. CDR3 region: CSAREGRGNQPQHF. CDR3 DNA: TGCAGTGCTAGAGAGGGTAGGGGCAATCAGCCCCAGCATTTT.

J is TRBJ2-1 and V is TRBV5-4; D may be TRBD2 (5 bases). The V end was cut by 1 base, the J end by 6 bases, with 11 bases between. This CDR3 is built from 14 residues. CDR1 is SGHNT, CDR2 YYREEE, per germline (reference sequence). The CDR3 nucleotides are TGTGCCAGCAGCTTGACGGGGTCTAGCAATGAGCAGTTCTTC. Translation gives CASSLTGSSNEQFF. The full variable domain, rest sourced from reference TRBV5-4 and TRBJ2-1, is ETGVTQSPTHLIKTRGQQVTLRCSSQSGHNTVSWYQQALGQGPQFIFQYYREEENGRGNFPPRFSGLQFPNYSSELNVNALELDDSALYLCASSLTGSSNEQFFGPGTRLTVL.

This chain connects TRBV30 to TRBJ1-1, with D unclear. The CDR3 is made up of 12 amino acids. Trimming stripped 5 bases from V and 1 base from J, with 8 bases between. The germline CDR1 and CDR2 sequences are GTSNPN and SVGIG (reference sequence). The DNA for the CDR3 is TGTGCCTGGGGGGATCGGAACACTGAAGCTTTCTTT. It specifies CAWGDRNTEAFF.

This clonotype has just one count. The CDR3 here is CASSVGSYPYEQYF. The CDR3 DNA reads TGTGCCAGCAGCGTAGGGTCCTATCCCTACGAGCAGTACTTC. This chain connects TRBV9 to TRBJ2-7; D unresolved. The length of the CDR3 is 14 residues. The germline V and J ends were trimmed by 0 bases and 2 bases, with 9 bases remaining between them. Germline CDR1 reads SGDLS; CDR2 reads YYNGEE.

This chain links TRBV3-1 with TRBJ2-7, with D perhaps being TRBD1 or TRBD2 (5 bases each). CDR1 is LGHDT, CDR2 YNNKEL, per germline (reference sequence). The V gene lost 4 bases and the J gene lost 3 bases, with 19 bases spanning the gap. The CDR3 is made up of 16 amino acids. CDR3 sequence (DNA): TGTGCCAGCAGCCGTGGGACGGCTATGATGGGCTACGAGCAGTACTTC. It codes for CASSRGTAMMGYEQYF.

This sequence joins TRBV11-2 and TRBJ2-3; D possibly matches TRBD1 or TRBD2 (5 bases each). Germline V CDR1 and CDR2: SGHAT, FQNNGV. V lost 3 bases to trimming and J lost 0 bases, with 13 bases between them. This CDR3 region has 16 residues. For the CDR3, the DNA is TGTGCCAGCAGCTTGGGGACCCTTTCTAGCACAGATACGCAGTATTTT. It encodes CASSLGTLSSTDTQYF.

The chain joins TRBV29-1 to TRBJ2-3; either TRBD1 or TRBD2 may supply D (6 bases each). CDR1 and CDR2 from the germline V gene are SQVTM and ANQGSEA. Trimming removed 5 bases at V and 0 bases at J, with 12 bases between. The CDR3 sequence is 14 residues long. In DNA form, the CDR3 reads TGCAGCGTTCTCGGGGGCCCTAGCACAGATACGCAGTATTTT. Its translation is CSVLGGPSTDTQYF.

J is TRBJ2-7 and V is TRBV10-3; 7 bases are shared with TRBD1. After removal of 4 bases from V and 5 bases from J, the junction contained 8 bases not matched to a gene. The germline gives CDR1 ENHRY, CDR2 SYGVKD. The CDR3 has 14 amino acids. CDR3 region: CAISVVGGIDEQYF. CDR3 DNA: TGTGCCATCAGTGTAGTAGGGGGCATCGACGAGCAGTACTTC.

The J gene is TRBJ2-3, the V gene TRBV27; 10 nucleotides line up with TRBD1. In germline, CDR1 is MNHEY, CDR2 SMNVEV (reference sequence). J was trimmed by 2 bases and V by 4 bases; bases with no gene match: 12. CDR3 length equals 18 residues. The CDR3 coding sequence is TGTGCCAGCAGTTGGTTTCCCCCCGGGACAGGGGACACAGATACGCAGTATTTT. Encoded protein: CASSWFPPGTGDTDTQYF.

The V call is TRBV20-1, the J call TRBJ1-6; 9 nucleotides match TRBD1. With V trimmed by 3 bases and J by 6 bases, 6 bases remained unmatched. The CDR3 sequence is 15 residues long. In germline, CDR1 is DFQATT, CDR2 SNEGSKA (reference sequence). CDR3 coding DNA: TGCAGTGCTAGCCCCGGGACAGGGCGTAATTCACCCCTCCACTTT. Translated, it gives CSASPGTGRNSPLHF.

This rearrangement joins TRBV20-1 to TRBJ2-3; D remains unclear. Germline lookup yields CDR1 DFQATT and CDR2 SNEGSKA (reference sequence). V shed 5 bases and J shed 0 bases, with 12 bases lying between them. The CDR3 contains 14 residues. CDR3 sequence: CSALPTSSTDTQYF. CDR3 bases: TGCAGTGCTCTTCCCACGTCTAGCACAGATACGCAGTATTTT.

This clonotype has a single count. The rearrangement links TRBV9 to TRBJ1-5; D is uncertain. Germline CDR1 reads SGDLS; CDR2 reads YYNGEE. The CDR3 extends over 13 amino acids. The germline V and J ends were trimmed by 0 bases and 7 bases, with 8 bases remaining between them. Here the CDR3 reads CASSVATGQPQHF. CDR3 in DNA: TGTGCCAGCAGCGTAGCTACGGGACAGCCCCAGCATTTT.

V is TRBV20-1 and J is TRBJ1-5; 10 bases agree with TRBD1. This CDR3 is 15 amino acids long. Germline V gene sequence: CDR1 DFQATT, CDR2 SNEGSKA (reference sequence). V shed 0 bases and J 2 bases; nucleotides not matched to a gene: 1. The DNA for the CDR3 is TGCAGTGCTAGAGAGGACAGGGGGGGCAATCAGCCCCAGCATTTT. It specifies CSAREDRGGNQPQHF.

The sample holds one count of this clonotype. The CDR3 bases are TGTGCCTGGGGTTTAGACAATCAGCCCCAGCATTTT. Residues: CAWGLDNQPQHF. V and J are TRBV30 and TRBJ1-5; the D is unclear. Per the germline V gene, CDR1 is GTSNPN and CDR2 is SVGIG (reference sequence). V lost 5 bases and J 3 bases, leaving 8 bases between the germline ends. CDR3 size: 12 residues.

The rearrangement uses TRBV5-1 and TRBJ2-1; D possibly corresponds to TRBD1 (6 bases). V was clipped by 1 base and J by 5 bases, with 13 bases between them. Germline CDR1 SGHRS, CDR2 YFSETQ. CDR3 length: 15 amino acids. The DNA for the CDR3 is TGCGCCAGCAGCTTGAGCCCAGCAGGGGACAATGAGCAGTTCTTC. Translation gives CASSLSPAGDNEQFF.

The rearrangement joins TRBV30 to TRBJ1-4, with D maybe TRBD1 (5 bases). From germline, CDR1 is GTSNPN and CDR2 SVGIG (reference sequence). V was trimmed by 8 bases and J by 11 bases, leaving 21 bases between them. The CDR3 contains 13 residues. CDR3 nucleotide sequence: TGTGCCCAAGCCTGGGGGGTTATGGGGAAACTGTTTTTT. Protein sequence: CAQAWGVMGKLFF.

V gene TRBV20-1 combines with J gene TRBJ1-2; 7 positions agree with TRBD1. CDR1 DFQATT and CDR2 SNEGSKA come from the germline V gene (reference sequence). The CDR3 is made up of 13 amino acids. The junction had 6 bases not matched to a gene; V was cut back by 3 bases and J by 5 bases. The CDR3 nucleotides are TGCAGTGCTAGTGTAGGGGGCGGTTATGGCTACACCTTC. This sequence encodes CSASVGGGYGYTF.

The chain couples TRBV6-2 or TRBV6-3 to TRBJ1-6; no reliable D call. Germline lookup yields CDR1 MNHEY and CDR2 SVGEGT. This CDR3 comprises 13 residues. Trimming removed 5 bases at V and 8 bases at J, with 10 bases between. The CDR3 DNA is TGTGCCAGCAGTACCGAGGCGTATTCACCCCTCCACTTT. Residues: CASSTEAYSPLHF.

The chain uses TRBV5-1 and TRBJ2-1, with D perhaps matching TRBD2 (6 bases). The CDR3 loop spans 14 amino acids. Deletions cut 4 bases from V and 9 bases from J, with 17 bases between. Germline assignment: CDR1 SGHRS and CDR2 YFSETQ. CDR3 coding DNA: TGCGCCAGCAGCCCGGGTGGCGGGGAAGGTGAGCAGTTCTTC. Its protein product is CASSPGGGEGEQFF.

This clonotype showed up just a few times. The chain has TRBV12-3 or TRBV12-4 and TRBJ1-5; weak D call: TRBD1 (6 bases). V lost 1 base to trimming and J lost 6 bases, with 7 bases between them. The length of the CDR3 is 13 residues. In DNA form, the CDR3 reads TGTGCCAGCAGTTTAGACAGGGTTCAGCCCCAGCATTTT. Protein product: CASSLDRVQPQHF.

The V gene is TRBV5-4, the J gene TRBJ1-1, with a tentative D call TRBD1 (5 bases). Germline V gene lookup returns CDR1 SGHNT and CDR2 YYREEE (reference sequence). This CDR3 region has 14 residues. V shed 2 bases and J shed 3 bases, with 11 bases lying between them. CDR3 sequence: CASSFGQGDTEAFF. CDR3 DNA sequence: TGTGCCAGCAGCTTCGGGCAGGGAGACACTGAAGCTTTCTTT. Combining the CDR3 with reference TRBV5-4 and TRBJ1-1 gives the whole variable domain ETGVTQSPTHLIKTRGQQVTLRCSSQSGHNTVSWYQQALGQGPQFIFQYYREEENGRGNFPPRFSGLQFPNYSSELNVNALELDDSALYLCASSFGQGDTEAFFGQGTRLTVV.